This record covers a single TCR beta chain. All enrollees were roughly 18 to 89 years old and from 20 to 30 US areas. Donors in Cohort 3 who had recovered were those with two negative PCRs, healthcare professional clearance, or resolution of their symptoms. This entry belongs to a study of blood T cell repertoires in COVID-19. Clones were sequenced by immunoSEQ multiplex PCR, and TCRdb holds only the in-frame ones, with some missing. The sample consists of 250,000 or so clones, less than 85% of them appearing once. Per the germline V gene, CDR1 is GTSNPN and CDR2 is SVGIG (reference sequence). There are 12 residues in the CDR3. V lost 7 bases to trimming and J lost 7 bases, with 11 bases between them.

This TCR came from a man in his 60s who had recovered from COVID-19. The rearrangement joins TRBV30 to TRBJ1-6; tentative D call: TRBD1 (6 bases). Material for sequencing was PBMCs or T cells enriched from blood (not recorded which). This CDR3 is CAYQGSNSPLHF. The CDR3, as DNA: TGTGCCTACCAGGGGAGCAATTCACCCCTCCACTTT. The full variable domain, completed using reference TRBV30 and TRBJ1-6, is SQTIHQWPATLVQPVGSPLSLECTVEGTSNPNLYWYRQAAGRGLQLLFYSVGIGQISSEVPQNLSASRPQDRQFILSSKKLLLSDSGFYLCAYQGSNSPLHFGNGTRLTVT.